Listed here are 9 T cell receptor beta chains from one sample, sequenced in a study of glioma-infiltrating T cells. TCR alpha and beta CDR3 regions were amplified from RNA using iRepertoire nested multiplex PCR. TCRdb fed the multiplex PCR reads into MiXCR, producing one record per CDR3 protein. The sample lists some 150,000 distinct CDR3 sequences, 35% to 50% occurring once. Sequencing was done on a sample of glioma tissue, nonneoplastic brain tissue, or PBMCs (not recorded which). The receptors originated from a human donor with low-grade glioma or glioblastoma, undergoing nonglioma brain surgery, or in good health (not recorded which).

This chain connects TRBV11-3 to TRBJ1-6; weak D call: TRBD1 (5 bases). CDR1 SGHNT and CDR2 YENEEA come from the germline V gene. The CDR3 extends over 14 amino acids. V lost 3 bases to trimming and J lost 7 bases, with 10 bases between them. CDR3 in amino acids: CASSFWGLNSPLHF. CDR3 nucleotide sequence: TGTGCCAGCAGCTTCTGGGGGTTGAATTCACCCCTCCACTTT.

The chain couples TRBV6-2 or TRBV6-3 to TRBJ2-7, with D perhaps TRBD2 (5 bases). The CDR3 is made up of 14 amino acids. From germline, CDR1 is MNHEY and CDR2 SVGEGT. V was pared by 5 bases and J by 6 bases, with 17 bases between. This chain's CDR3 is CASSRGFSSGEQYF. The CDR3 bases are TGTGCCAGCAGTCGAGGGTTTTCTTCTGGCGAGCAGTACTTC.

The CDR3, as DNA: TGTGCCAGCAGGACAGAGACTAGCAATCAGCCCCAGCATTTT. Its protein is CASRTETSNQPQHF. The chain employs TRBV19 and TRBJ1-5; a possible D gene is TRBD1 (6 bases). Deletions cut 9 bases from V and 0 bases from J, with 12 bases between. The CDR3 covers 14 residues. Germline V gene data show CDR1 as LNHDA and CDR2 as SQIVND (reference sequence).

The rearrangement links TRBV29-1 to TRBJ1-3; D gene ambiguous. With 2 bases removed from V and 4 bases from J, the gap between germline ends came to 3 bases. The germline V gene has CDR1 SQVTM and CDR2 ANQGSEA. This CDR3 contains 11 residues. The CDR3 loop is CSVESGNTIYF. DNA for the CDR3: TGCAGCGTTGAATCCGGAAACACCATATATTTT.

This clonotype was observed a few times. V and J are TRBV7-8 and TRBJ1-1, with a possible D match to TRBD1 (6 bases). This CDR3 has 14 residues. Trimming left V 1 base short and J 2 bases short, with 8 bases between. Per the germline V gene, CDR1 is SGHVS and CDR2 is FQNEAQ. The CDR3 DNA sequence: TGTGCCAGCAGCTTAGGGGGGGCCAACACTGAAGCTTTCTTT. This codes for CASSLGGANTEAFF.

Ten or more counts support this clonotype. As DNA, the CDR3 is TGTGCCAGCAGCTCAGGAGGTCGGGTCAATGAGCAGTTCTTC. Protein: CASSSGGRVNEQFF. V and J are TRBV6-1 and TRBJ2-1; TRBD2 is a possible D gene (5 bases). The CDR3 is 14 amino acids. The germline V gene has CDR1 MNHNS and CDR2 SASEGT. The V end lost 6 bases, the J end lost 6 bases, and 15 bases lay between the germline ends.

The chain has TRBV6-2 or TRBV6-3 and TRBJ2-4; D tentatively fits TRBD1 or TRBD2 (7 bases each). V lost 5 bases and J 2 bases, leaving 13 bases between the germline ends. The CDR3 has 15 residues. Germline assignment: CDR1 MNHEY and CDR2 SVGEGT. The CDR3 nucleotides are TGTGCCAGCAGTAAGCAGGGGGGGACCAAAAACATTCAGTACTTC. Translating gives CASSKQGGTKNIQYF.

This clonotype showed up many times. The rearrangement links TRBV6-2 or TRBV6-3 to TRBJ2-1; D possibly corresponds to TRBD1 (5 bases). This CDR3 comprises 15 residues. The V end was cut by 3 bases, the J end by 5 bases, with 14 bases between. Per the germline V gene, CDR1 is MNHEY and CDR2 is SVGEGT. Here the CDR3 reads CASSYPRTGNNEQFF. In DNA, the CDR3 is TGTGCCAGCAGTTATCCTAGAACAGGAAACAATGAGCAGTTCTTC.

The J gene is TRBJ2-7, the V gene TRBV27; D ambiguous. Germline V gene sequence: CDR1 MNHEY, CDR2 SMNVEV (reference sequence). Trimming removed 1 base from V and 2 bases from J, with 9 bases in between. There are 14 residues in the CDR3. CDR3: CASSLLVEPYEQYF. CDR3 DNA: TGTGCCAGCAGTTTATTGGTGGAACCCTACGAGCAGTACTTC.